This TCR beta chain stems from a study of blood T cells in healthy people across ages. This clonotype was seen many times. Its antigen is currently unknown. Alongside a J-beta primer mix, a sample-barcoded 5' primer served in a second PCR lasting about 7 to 12 cycles. TCRdb passed the 5' RACE reads through MiXCR, listing each CDR3 protein once. Of about 560,000 distinct CDR3 sequences listed, around 27% are singletons. Study-level results: Donor CMV status, an unknown factor, possibly confounded changes in expanded clonotypes.

CDR3 length: 15 residues. Germline lookup yields CDR1 SGHNT and CDR2 YYREEE (reference sequence). The V and J ends lost 0 bases and 0 bases respectively, with 7 bases between them. The sample also formed part of further work on T cells of mothers and their children.

The rearrangement uses TRBV5-4 and TRBJ1-5; possible D gene TRBD1, 6 bases. The specimen sequenced was blood. The sequence came from a boy aged 2 to 10 in good health. CDR3 bases: TGTGCCAGCAGCTTGGGAGGGGGTAGCAATCAGCCCCAGCATTTT. Translation: CASSLGGGSNQPQHF.